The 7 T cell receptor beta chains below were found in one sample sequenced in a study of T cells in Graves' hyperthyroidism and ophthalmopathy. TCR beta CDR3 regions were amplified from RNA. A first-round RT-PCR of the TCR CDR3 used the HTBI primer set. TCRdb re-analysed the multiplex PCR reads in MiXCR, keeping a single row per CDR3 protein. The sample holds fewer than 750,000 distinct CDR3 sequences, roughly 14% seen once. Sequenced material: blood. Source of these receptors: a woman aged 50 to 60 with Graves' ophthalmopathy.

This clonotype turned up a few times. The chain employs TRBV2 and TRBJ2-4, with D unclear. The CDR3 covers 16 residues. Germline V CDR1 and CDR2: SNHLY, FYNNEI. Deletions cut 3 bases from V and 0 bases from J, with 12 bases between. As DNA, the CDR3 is TGTGCCAGCAGTGATAGGTCCCACCTAGCCAAAAACATTCAGTACTTC. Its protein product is CASSDRSHLAKNIQYF.

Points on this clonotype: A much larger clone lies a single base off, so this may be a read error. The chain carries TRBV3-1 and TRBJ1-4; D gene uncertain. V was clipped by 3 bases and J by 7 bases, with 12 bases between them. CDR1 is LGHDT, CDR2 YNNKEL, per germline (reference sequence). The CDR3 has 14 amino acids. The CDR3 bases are TGTGCCAGCAGCCATGAAGTGACCAGTGAAAAACTGTTTTTT. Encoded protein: CASSHEVTSEKLFF. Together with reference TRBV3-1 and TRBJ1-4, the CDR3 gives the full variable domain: DTAVSQTPKYLVTQMGNDKSIKCEQNLGHDTMYWYKQDSKKFLKIMFSYNNKELIINETVPNRFSPKSPDKAHLNLHINSLELGDSAVYFCASSHEVTSEKLFFGSGTQLSVL.

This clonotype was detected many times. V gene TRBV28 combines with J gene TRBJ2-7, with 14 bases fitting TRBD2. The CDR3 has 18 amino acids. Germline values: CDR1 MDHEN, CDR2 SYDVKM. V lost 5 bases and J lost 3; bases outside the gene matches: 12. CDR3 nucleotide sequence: TGTGCCAGCAGTCCCAAGCGGGGGACTAGCGGGAGTCGCTACGAGCAGTACTTC. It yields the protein CASSPKRGTSGSRYEQYF.

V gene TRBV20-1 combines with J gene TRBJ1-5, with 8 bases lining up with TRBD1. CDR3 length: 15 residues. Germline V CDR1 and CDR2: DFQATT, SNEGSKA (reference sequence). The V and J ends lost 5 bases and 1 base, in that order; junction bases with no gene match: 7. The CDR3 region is CSAAGQATSNQPQHF. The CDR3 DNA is TGCAGTGCTGCGGGACAGGCTACAAGCAATCAGCCCCAGCATTTT.

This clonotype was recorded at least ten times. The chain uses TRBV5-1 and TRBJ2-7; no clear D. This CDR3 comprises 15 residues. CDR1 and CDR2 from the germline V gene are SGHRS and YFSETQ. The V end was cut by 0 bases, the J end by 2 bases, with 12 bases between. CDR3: CASSLAVGMAYEQYF. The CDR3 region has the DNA TGCGCCAGCAGCTTGGCCGTTGGGATGGCCTACGAGCAGTACTTC.

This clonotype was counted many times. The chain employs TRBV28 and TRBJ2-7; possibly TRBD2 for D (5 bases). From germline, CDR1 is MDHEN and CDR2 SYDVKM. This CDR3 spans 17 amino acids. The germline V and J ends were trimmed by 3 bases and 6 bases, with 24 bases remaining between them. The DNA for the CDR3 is TGTGCCAGCAGTTTTCATTCGATCGGGAACTACGGGCTCGAGCAGTACTTC. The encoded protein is CASSFHSIGNYGLEQYF.

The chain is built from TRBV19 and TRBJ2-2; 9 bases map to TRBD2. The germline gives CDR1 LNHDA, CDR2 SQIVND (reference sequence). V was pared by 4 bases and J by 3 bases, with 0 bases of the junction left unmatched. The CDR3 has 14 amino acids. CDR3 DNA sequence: TGTGCCAGTAGTAGCGGGAGGGACACCGGGGAGCTGTTTTTT. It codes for CASSSGRDTGELFF.